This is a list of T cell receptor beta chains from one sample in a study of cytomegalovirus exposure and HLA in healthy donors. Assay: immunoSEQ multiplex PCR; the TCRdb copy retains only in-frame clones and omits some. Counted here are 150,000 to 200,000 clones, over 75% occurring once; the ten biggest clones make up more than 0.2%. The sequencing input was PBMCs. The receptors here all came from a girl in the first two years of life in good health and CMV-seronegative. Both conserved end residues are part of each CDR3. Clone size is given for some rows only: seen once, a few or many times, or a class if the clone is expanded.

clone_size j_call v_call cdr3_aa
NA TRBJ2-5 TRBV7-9 CASSLNPAGEGETQYF
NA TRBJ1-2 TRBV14 CASSQASGYGYTF
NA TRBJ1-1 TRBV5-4 CASSLEQGALAEAFF
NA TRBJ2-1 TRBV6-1 CASSPGLTREQFF
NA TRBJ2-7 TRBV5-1 CASSSSGTSGYEQYF
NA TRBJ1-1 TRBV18 CASSPTGTGTEAFF
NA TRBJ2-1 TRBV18 CASSVSTGYNEQFF
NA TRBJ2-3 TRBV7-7 CASSPTGSGTDTQYF
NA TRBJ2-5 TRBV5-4 CASREGLGETQYF
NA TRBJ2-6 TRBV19 CASSLSGRQSSGANVLTF
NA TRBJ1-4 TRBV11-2 CASSLAGQGEKLFF
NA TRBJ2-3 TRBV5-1 CASSLGQGGTDTQYF
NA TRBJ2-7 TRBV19 CASSMGQGYEQYF
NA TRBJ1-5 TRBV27 CASSPTGGNQPQHF
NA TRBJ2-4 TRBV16 CASSQFSGSQNIQYF
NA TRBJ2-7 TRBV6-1 CAAMWPATYEQYF
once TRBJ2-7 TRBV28 CASSLGVSAGSDEQYF
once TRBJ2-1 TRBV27 CASSLSWRASLHNEQFF
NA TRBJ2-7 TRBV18 CASSLNQGNEQYF
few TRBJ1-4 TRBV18 CASSPIPISTTNEKLFF
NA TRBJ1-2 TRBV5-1 CASSQGANGGYTF
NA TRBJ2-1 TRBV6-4 CASSRLAYNEQFF
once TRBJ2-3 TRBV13 CASSQKISGGAADTQYF
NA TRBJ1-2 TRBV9 CASRKQGTYGYTF
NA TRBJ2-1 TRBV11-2 CASSSTGWYNEQFF
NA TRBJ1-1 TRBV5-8 CASSLRGYTEAFF
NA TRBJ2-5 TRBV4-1 CASRRSPLATSSRETQYF
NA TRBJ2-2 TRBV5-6 CASSWGLAGVTGELFF
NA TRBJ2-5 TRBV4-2 CASSLGHRGQETQYF
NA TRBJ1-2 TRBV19 CASRDRDYYGYTF
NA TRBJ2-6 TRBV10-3 CATISGANVLTF
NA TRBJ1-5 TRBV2 CASSEFLQPQHF
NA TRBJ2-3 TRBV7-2 CASSVGTSGRGNTDTQYF
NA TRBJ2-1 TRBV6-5 CASSQAGNYNEQFF